One sample yielded the 29 T cell receptor beta chains listed below, sequenced in a study of cytomegalovirus exposure and HLA in healthy donors. Vbeta (60) and Jbeta (13) primers were used in the PCR. The assay was immunoSEQ multiplex PCR, and TCRdb's table has in-frame clones only and misses some. Of some 110,000 clones detected, 55% to 65% appear once; the ten largest clones hold roughly 2.4%. The sequencing sample was made of PBMCs. Receptor source: a woman aged 25-40 years in good health and CMV-seronegative.

The chain is built from TRBV6-5 and TRBJ2-2; 7 bases align to TRBD2. This CDR3 spans 14 amino acids. Unmatched junction bases numbered 2, after V lost 5 bases and J lost 2 bases. The V gene's germline CDR1 is MNHEY and CDR2 SVGAGI. CDR3 DNA: TGTGCCAGCAGTCAGGGACTAAACACCGGGGAGCTGTTTTTT. Encoded protein: CASSQGLNTGELFF.

V gene TRBV28 combines with J gene TRBJ1-1; D gene uncertain. The CDR3 loop spans 13 amino acids. The V end was cut by 8 bases, the J end by 0 bases, with 10 bases between. CDR1 is MDHEN and CDR2 is SYDVKM in the germline V gene. In DNA, the CDR3 is TGTGCCAGCCTGGGAGCGGTGAACACTGAAGCTTTCTTT. Protein product: CASLGAVNTEAFF.

For the CDR3, the DNA is TGTGCCAGCAGCTTTCAGGGCGATGAGCAGTTCTTC. This encodes CASSFQGDEQFF. The chain combines TRBV7-8 with TRBJ2-1, with a possible D match to TRBD1 (5 bases). The ends were cut back, 3 bases at V and 8 bases at J, with 8 bases in the middle. Germline lookup yields CDR1 SGHVS and CDR2 FQNEAQ. This CDR3 is built from 12 residues.

The rearrangement joins TRBV2 to TRBJ2-7, with 9 positions matching TRBD1. Germline V gene data show CDR1 as SNHLY and CDR2 as FYNNEI. The V and J ends lost 6 bases and 3 bases, in that order; junction bases with no gene match: 6. This CDR3 region has 14 residues. The CDR3, as DNA: TGTGCCAGCAGCGAACAGGGGGCCCTCTACGAGCAGTACTTC. Encoded protein: CASSEQGALYEQYF.

There are a few counts of this clone. The chain couples TRBV29-1 to TRBJ2-7; a possible D gene is TRBD1 (5 bases). There are 12 residues in the CDR3. The germline V and J ends were trimmed by 6 bases and 5 bases, with 14 bases remaining between them. Looked up from germline, CDR1 is SQVTM and CDR2 is ANQGSEA. CDR3 loop: CSVRDRLDEQYF. The CDR3 region has the DNA TGCAGCGTCAGGGATCGGTTGGACGAGCAGTACTTC.

The J gene is TRBJ1-4, the V gene TRBV19; weak D call: TRBD1 (5 bases). V lost 5 bases and J 0 bases, leaving 10 bases between the germline ends. In germline, CDR1 is LNHDA, CDR2 SQIVND (reference sequence). The CDR3 is made up of 15 amino acids. The CDR3 nucleotides read TGTGCCAGTAGTCCGGGGGTTGCAACTAATGAAAAACTGTTTTTT. Protein sequence: CASSPGVATNEKLFF.

CDR3 coding DNA: TGTGCCAGCACTGGACTAGCCAGTGCCTACAATGAGCAGTTCTTC. It is translated as CASTGLASAYNEQFF. This chain joins TRBV2 and TRBJ2-1, with 8 bases fitting TRBD2. CDR1 is SNHLY and CDR2 is FYNNEI in the germline V gene. Trimming removed 7 bases from V and 2 bases from J; junction bases left unmatched: 7. The CDR3 is 15 residues long.

This rearrangement joins TRBV28 to TRBJ2-1, with 7 positions matching TRBD1. Germline CDR1 reads MDHEN; CDR2 reads SYDVKM. The CDR3 has 13 amino acids. The V segment lost 4 bases and the J segment 3 bases; nucleotides outside the gene matches: 0. Written as DNA, the CDR3 is TGTGCCAGCAGTTGGGACAGCTACAATGAGCAGTTCTTC. Protein: CASSWDSYNEQFF.

The chain employs TRBV6-1 and TRBJ1-6; a weak D match, TRBD1 (5 bases). Germline-derived CDR1 and CDR2 are MNHNS and SASEGT. Trimming left V 6 bases short and J 5 bases short, with 14 bases between. The length of the CDR3 is 15 residues. The CDR3 bases are TGTGCCAGCAGGGCAGTCCAGGGTAATAATTCACCCCTCCACTTT. Encoded protein: CASRAVQGNNSPLHF.

The chain is built from TRBV25-1 and TRBJ1-6, with TRBD1 matching over 9 bases. The germline V gene encodes CDR1 MGHDK and CDR2 SYGVNS. V shed 7 bases, J shed 7 bases, and the junction held 5 bases outside the gene matches. This CDR3 spans 14 amino acids. The CDR3 spells CASTDRGTNSPLHF. The CDR3 coding sequence is TGTGCCAGCACTGACAGGGGGACCAATTCACCCCTCCACTTT. Variable domain in full (rest from reference TRBV25-1 and TRBJ1-6): EADIYQTPRYLVIGTGKKITLECSQTMGHDKMYWYQQDPGMELHLIHYSYGVNSTEKGDLSSESTVSRIRTEHFPLTLESARPSHTSQYLCASTDRGTNSPLHFGNGTRLTVT.

J is TRBJ2-5 and V is TRBV5-8, with D tentatively TRBD1 (6 bases). The CDR3 has 16 amino acids. V was shortened by 0 bases and J by 4 bases, with 16 bases between the two germline ends. From germline, CDR1 is SGHTS and CDR2 YDEGEE. CDR3 loop: CASSLEGRGIGETQYF. For the CDR3, the DNA is TGTGCCAGCAGCTTGGAGGGCAGGGGCATCGGAGAGACCCAGTACTTC.

This clone was detected a few times. CDR3 region: CASSPFRGPTEAFF. DNA for the CDR3: TGTGCCAGCAGCCCTTTCAGGGGGCCCACTGAAGCTTTCTTT. The chain links TRBV9 to TRBJ1-1; 8 bases line up with TRBD1. CDR1 is SGDLS and CDR2 is YYNGEE in the germline V gene. V gave up 4 bases and J gave up 4 bases; unmatched junction bases: 6. The CDR3 loop spans 14 amino acids.

This clone has only a few counts. CDR3 sequence reads: CASSRDENNEQFF. The CDR3 nucleotides are TGTGCCAGCAGCCGTGATGAGAACAATGAGCAGTTCTTC. The chain links TRBV7-8 to TRBJ2-1; D gene ambiguous. There are 13 residues in the CDR3. V was trimmed by 5 bases and J by 5 bases, leaving 10 bases between them. Germline loops: CDR1 SGHVS, CDR2 FQNEAQ.

The chain carries TRBV19 and TRBJ1-1, with D possibly being TRBD1 (6 bases). The germline V and J ends were trimmed by 6 bases and 3 bases, with 14 bases remaining between them. Germline CDR1 is LNHDA and CDR2 is SQIVND (reference sequence). This CDR3 has 14 residues. The CDR3: CASSRTGSDTEAFF. The CDR3 DNA sequence: TGTGCCAGTAGCCGAACAGGGTCGGACACTGAAGCTTTCTTT.

The rearrangement joins TRBV27 to TRBJ2-7; D perhaps matches TRBD1 (5 bases). Trimming cost V 0 bases and J 4 bases, with 7 bases left between them. The CDR3 has 13 amino acids. CDR1 and CDR2 from the germline V gene are MNHEY and SMNVEV (reference sequence). The CDR3 region has the DNA TGTGCCAGCAGTTTATCTTCAGGGTACGAGCAGTACTTC. Protein product: CASSLSSGYEQYF.

The rearrangement joins TRBV7-9 to TRBJ2-1, with 8 bases aligning to TRBD2. Trimming removed 0 bases from V and 4 bases from J; junction bases left unmatched: 11. This CDR3 has 18 residues. Germline assignment: CDR1 SEHNR and CDR2 FQNEAQ (reference sequence). The CDR3 here is CASSLASGAGARYNEQFF. CDR3 nucleotide sequence: TGTGCCAGCAGCTTAGCAAGTGGAGCGGGAGCACGGTACAATGAGCAGTTCTTC.

This clone has a handful of counts. This rearrangement joins TRBV6-1 to TRBJ1-5; D unresolved. The CDR3 length is 16 residues. The V gene lost 2 bases and the J gene lost 7 bases, with 18 bases spanning the gap. Per the germline V gene, CDR1 is MNHNS and CDR2 is SASEGT. The CDR3 loop is CASSESETPGWQPQHF. The CDR3 nucleotides are TGTGCCAGCAGTGAATCTGAGACACCTGGCTGGCAGCCCCAGCATTTT.

The chain joins TRBV28 to TRBJ1-5, with TRBD1 identical over 9 bases. J was trimmed by 7 bases and V by 2 bases; bases with no gene match: 3. CDR3 length equals 14 residues. The germline V gene has CDR1 MDHEN and CDR2 SYDVKM. The CDR3, as DNA: TGTGCCAGCAGTTTAGGGACAGGGAGGCAGCCCCAGCATTTT. Its protein is CASSLGTGRQPQHF.

The genes are TRBV7-8 and TRBJ2-7; 9 bases align to TRBD2. V gave up 1 base and J gave up 1 base; unmatched junction bases: 8. CDR3 length: 17 amino acids. Germline-derived CDR1 and CDR2 are SGHVS and FQNEAQ. This CDR3 is CASSLGLAGTPSYEQYF. The CDR3 region has the DNA TGTGCCAGCAGCTTAGGTCTAGCGGGAACCCCGTCCTACGAGCAGTACTTC.

In nucleotides, the CDR3 is TGCGCCAGCAGCCAAGATGCCGCCAGGGGGCTTATCTATGGCTACACCTTC. It is translated as CASSQDAARGLIYGYTF. The V and J genes are TRBV4-1 and TRBJ1-2; 8 nucleotides agree with TRBD1. The CDR3 has 17 amino acids. The J segment lost 4 bases and the V segment lost 0 bases, leaving 10 bases of the junction unmatched. Looked up from germline, CDR1 is MGHRA and CDR2 is YSYEKL.

Turning to this clone: This specimen includes other DNA sequences encoding the same CDR3. V usage is TRBV28 and J usage is TRBJ1-1, with 7 bases that match TRBD1. The V gene's germline CDR1 is MDHEN and CDR2 SYDVKM. There are 13 residues in the CDR3. With 2 bases clipped from V and 7 bases from J, the junction kept 4 bases outside the gene matches. CDR3 protein: CASSLNRGLEAFF. CDR3 DNA sequence: TGTGCCAGCAGTTTAAACAGGGGTCTTGAAGCTTTCTTT.

The V gene is TRBV25-1, the J gene TRBJ1-2; 8 bases map to TRBD1. The length of the CDR3 is 15 residues. J lost 8 bases, V lost 4 bases, and 12 bases had no gene match. CDR1 is MGHDK and CDR2 is SYGVNS in the germline V gene. The CDR3 DNA sequence: TGTGCCAGCAGTGGTCCAGGGGGCGCTGGTTCAGGCTACACCTTC. Translating gives CASSGPGGAGSGYTF.

V usage is TRBV9 and J usage is TRBJ2-3; TRBD1 aligns across 12 bases. Germline values: CDR1 SGDLS, CDR2 YYNGEE. Losses at the gene ends were 3 bases for V and 6 bases for J; bases not matched to a gene: 14. The CDR3 runs to 18 residues. CDR3: CASSDGTGGSYSSDTQYF. Written as DNA, the CDR3 is TGTGCCAGCAGCGACGGGACAGGGGGCTCGTATAGTTCGGATACGCAGTATTTT.

The gene calls are TRBV6-1 and TRBJ1-2; weak D call: TRBD1 (6 bases). The CDR3 spans 14 residues. Germline CDR1 reads MNHNS; CDR2 reads SASEGT. The ends were cut back, 2 bases at V and 7 bases at J, with 14 bases in the middle. The CDR3 coding sequence is TGTGCCAGCAGTGAATCACAGGGATTCGGTGGCTACACCTTC. Protein: CASSESQGFGGYTF.

This clone turned up a few times. The chain has TRBV18 and TRBJ2-1; TRBD2 aligns across 10 bases. The CDR3 length is 13 residues. With 6 bases clipped from V and 10 bases from J, the junction kept 6 bases outside the gene matches. From germline, CDR1 is KGHSH and CDR2 LQKENI. This chain's CDR3 is CASSQGTSEEQFF. The CDR3 DNA is TGTGCCAGCTCCCAGGGGACTAGCGAAGAGCAGTTCTTC.

The chain combines TRBV28 with TRBJ2-7; D gene unclear. The CDR3 has 13 amino acids. Germline CDR1 and CDR2: MDHEN and SYDVKM. Trimming left V 6 bases short and J 0 bases short, with 9 bases between. The CDR3 region is CASRPYSSYEQYF. The CDR3 nucleotides are TGTGCCAGCAGGCCGTACAGCTCCTACGAGCAGTACTTC.

The chain is built from TRBV5-4 and TRBJ2-1; 7 positions match TRBD2. This CDR3 comprises 15 residues. The J segment lost 2 bases and the V segment lost 4 bases, leaving 6 bases of the junction unmatched. Germline CDR1 is SGHNT and CDR2 is YYREEE (reference sequence). The CDR3 here is CASSNLAEAYNEQFF. In DNA, the CDR3 is TGTGCCAGCAGCAACCTAGCGGAAGCCTACAATGAGCAGTTCTTC.

The chain employs TRBV5-6 and TRBJ2-7; 7 positions match TRBD1. The germline CDR1 and CDR2 sequences are SGHDT and YYEEEE. Trimming removed 4 bases from V and 0 bases from J; junction bases left unmatched: 10. The CDR3 spans 16 residues. The CDR3 loop reads CASSPQTGTVSYEQYF. The CDR3 DNA is TGTGCCAGCAGCCCTCAGACCGGGACAGTCTCCTACGAGCAGTACTTC.

The chain couples TRBV7-8 to TRBJ2-7; 8 nucleotides align to TRBD2. Germline V gene data show CDR1 as SGHVS and CDR2 as FQNEAQ. The V and J ends lost 2 bases and 0 bases, in that order; junction bases with no gene match: 3. The CDR3 is 15 amino acids. This CDR3 reads CASSLLAGTSYEQYF. DNA of the CDR3: TGTGCCAGCAGCTTACTAGCGGGTACCTCCTACGAGCAGTACTTC.